This TCR beta chain was recovered during a study of T cell responses to AZD1222 COVID-19 vaccine. Comment on this clone: Its matching antigen is unknown.

Broader study findings: A mostly white British donor set with more females was recruited, and clonal diversity was possibly underestimated. Across the whole spike, CD4 TCRs peaked at regions 160-218 and 743-854.

This CDR3 has 16 residues. V was cut by 4 bases and J by 1 base, with 15 bases left in between. Germline CDR1 MDHEN, CDR2 SYDVKM. Only in-frame clones appear in the TCRdb table, and some are missing; sequencing was by immunoSEQ multiplex PCR. Of 200,000 or so clones listed, approximately 86% are singletons. Sample: peripheral blood, taken on day 0 of AZD1222 vaccination. The source is an adult in good health. The V call is TRBV28, the J call TRBJ2-3; D tentatively reads TRBD1 or TRBD2 (5 bases each). The CDR3 reads CASSSVSGRGTDTQYF. CDR3 bases: TGTGCCAGCAGTTCGGTTTCAGGGAGAGGCACAGATACGCAGTATTTT.